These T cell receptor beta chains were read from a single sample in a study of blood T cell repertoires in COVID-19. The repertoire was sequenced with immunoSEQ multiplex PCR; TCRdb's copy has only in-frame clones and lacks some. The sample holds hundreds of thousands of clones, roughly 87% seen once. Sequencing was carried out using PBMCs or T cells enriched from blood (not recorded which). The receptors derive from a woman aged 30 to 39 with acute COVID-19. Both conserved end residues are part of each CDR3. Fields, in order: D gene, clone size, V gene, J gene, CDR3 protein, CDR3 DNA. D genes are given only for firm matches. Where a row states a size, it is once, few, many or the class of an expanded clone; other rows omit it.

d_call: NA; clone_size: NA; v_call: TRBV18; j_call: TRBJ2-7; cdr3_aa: CASSPRGRYEQYF; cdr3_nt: TGTGCCAGCTCACCCCGGGGTAGGTACGAGCAGTACTTC
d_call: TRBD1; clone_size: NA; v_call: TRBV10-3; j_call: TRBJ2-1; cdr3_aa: CAISQTTGVNEQFF; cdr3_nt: TGTGCCATCAGTCAAACCACAGGGGTCAATGAGCAGTTCTTC
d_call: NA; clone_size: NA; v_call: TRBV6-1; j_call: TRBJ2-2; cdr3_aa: CASSEGPTVYTGELFF; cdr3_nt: TGTGCCAGCAGTGAAGGCCCCACGGTCTACACCGGGGAGCTGTTTTTT
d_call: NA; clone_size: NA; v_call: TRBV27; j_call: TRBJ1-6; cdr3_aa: CASSLGGFGNSPLHF; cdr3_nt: TGTGCCAGCAGTTTAGGAGGGTTCGGTAATTCACCCCTCCACTTT
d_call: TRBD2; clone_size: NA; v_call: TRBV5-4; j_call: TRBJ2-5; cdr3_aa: CASSSPSGRTRETQYF; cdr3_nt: TGTGCCAGCAGCTCACCTAGCGGGAGGACCCGGGAGACCCAGTACTTC
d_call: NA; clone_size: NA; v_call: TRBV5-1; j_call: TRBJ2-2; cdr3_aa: CASSLAPGTGELFF; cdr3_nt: TGCGCCAGCAGCTTGGCCCCCGGGACCGGGGAGCTGTTTTTT
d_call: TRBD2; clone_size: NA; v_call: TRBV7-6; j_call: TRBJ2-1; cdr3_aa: CASSHPTSGRGNEQFF; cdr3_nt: TGTGCCAGCAGCCACCCGACTAGCGGGAGAGGCAATGAGCAGTTCTTC
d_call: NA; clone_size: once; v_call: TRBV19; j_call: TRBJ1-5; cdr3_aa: CASNAEGTRGNQPQHF; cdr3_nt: TGTGCCAGTAACGCCGAGGGCACCCGGGGCAATCAGCCCCAGCATTTT
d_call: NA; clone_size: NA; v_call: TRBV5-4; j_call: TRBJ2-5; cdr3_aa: CASSLGRAETQYF; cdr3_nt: TGTGCCAGCAGCTTGGGCCGCGCCGAGACCCAGTACTTC
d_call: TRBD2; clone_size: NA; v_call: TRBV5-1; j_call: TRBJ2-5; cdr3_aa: CASSFGGGFETQYF; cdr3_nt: TGCGCCAGCAGCTTCGGGGGAGGGTTTGAGACCCAGTACTTC
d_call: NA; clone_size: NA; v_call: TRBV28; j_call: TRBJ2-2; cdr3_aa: CASSSPLGGLNTGELFF; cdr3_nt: TGTGCCAGCAGTTCTCCCCTCGGGGGGCTGAACACCGGGGAGCTGTTTTTT
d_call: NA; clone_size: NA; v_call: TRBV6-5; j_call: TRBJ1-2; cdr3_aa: CASSQGYGYTF; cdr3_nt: TGTGCCAGCAGCCAGGGGTATGGCTACACCTTC
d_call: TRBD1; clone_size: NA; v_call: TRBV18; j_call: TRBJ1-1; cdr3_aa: CASSPLPGQGASNTEAFF; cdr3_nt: TGTGCCAGCTCACCACTTCCGGGACAGGGGGCCTCGAACACTGAAGCTTTCTTT
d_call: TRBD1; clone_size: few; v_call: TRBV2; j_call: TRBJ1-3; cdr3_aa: CASRRETGHSGNTIYF; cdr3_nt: TGTGCCAGCAGACGCGAGACAGGGCACTCTGGAAACACCATATATTTT
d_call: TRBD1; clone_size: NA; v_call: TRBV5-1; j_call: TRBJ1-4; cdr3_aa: CASSLVGTANEKLFF; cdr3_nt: TGCGCCAGCAGCCTGGTCGGGACAGCTAATGAAAAACTGTTTTTT
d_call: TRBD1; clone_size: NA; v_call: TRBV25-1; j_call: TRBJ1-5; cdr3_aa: CASSDSGTGGNQPQHF; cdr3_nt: TGTGCCAGCAGTGACTCAGGGACAGGGGGCAATCAGCCCCAGCATTTT